This note documents a single T cell receptor beta chain sequence. This clonotype came up many times. There is no known antigen for this receptor. No much larger clone exists at a distance of one base, and base qualities are not known. TCR cDNA was synthesized by 5'RACE template switching, through which a universal primer site and unique molecular identifiers were introduced. Priming of cDNA synthesis was performed from both the TCR alpha and TCR beta constant segments. Two PCR steps were used to amplify libraries, with sample barcodes and sequencing adapters being added in the second step. Sequencing of the libraries was done on either Illumina HiSeq 2500 (2x100 bp) or NovaSeq (2x150 bp). The authors processed their data as follows. MIGEC was used to demultiplex reads and collapse the reads into UMI consensus sequences, and MiXCR was used for V(D)J alignment. Vaccine-responding clonotypes were defined with edgeR using replicate PBMC samples, requiring FDR below 0.01 and a log2 fold change above 5 up to day 15. CD4 or CD8 identity was assigned to each bulk clonotype according to whether the clonotype was present at higher abundance in the sequenced CD4 repertoire or the sequenced CD8 repertoire. The raw public reads went through TCRdb reprocessing: fastp at Q25, MiXCR clone calling, in-frame beta chains kept. Records with the same CDR3 protein are collapsed into one entry carrying the most frequent genes and DNA. The V and J calls come from TCRdb's annotation, not from the publication. The sample table records a few hundred thousand distinct CDR3 sequences; around 6.7% of these occur just once. Roughly 1% of the sample goes to the ten largest clones.

The data were obtained in a study of T cells after yellow fever vaccination (dated by TCRdb to about 2019). With respect to the entire study: The SMART-Seq v4 Ultra Low Input RNA kit was used to prepare libraries from fractions with low cell numbers. Two healthy male donors, one aged 18 to 29 and one aged 30 to 39 years, were included in the cohort. Blood was collected at multiple timepoints before and after primary and secondary immunization, and bulk PBMC replicates and cell subsets were isolated. To follow T-cell clones before and after primary and booster YFV17D yellow fever vaccination, bulk TCR alpha and beta repertoires were sequenced over time.

According to the study, the label for this sample's treatment or condition signals: live attenuated yellow fever vaccine strain. PBMCs were isolated from peripheral blood using a standard Ficoll-Paque protocol. Dynabeads CD4 and CD8 positive selection kits were used to isolate CD4 and CD8 T-cell fractions. RNA was extracted with TriZol from bulk PBMCs, CD4 and CD8 fractions, and dextramer-positive and dextramer-negative fractions. V lost 3 bases and J lost 4 bases; the stretch between them is 16 bases long. Including cysteine and phenylalanine, the CDR3 has 15 amino acids. The entry retains the CDR3 DNA only, 45 bases that are in frame from base 1. The germline V gene (reference sequence) provides CDR1 SEHNR and CDR2 FQNEAQ. The research as a whole found: A small fraction of clonotypes showed up in both the CD4 and CD8 compartments, probably as a result of convergent recombination. Computational filtering was needed because FACS-sorted repertoires could contain abundant contaminating clonotypes from the bulk population. Because only two donors were included in the study, the extent to which the findings can be generalized is limited. Most clones expanded after primary vaccination (around 96% of CD4 and roughly 88% of CD8) were re-detected after the booster, suggesting that broad memory maintenance occurred. The secondary T-cell response was found to be weaker but faster than the primary response, with a peak reached on day 5 rather than on day 15.

The chain links TRBV7-9 with TRBJ2-7, with no confident D gene call. The sequences come from CD4+ T cells sorted from PBMCs, collected on the day of the yellow fever booster vaccination. This TCR was sampled from a man aged 30-40 years who received the YFV17D yellow fever vaccine. In nucleotides, the sequence is TGTGCCAGCAGCTTTGGTGGGTCGGAAGTTTACGAGCAGTACTTC. Protein translation: CASSFGGSEVYEQYF.